Presented here are 2 T cell receptor beta chains from one specimen sequenced in a study of blood T cell repertoires in COVID-19. Sequencing used immunoSEQ multiplex PCR; TCRdb keeps in-frame clones, though not all of them. This table holds about 390,000 clones, around nine tenths found once. Sequenced sample: PBMCs or T cells enriched from blood (not recorded which). These receptors all stem from a woman aged 50 to 60 who had recovered from COVID-19.

Note on this clone: Within the sample, other DNA sequences also encode this same CDR3. CDR3 DNA sequence: TGTGCCAGCAGGGCAGGGGGCAATCAGCCCCAGCATTTT. It translates to CASRAGGNQPQHF. The chain joins TRBV28 to TRBJ1-5; D might be TRBD1 (6 bases). This CDR3 region has 13 residues. V dropped 6 bases and J dropped 2 bases, with 8 bases sitting between them. Per the germline V gene, CDR1 is MDHEN and CDR2 is SYDVKM.

The V call is TRBV9, the J call TRBJ2-1; no clear D gene. V lost 3 bases and J 4 bases, leaving 8 bases between the germline ends. From germline, CDR1 is SGDLS and CDR2 YYNGEE. The CDR3 has 13 amino acids. The CDR3 DNA sequence: TGTGCCAGCAGCGCCCGTGTTTACAATGAGCAGTTCTTC. Its protein is CASSARVYNEQFF. Drawing the rest from reference TRBV9 and TRBJ2-1, the complete variable domain is DSGVTQTPKHLITATGQRVTLRCSPRSGDLSVYWYQQSLDQGLQFLIQYYNGEERAKGNILERFSAQQFPDLHSELNLSSLELGDSALYFCASSARVYNEQFFGPGTRLTVL.